This T cell receptor (beta chain) came from a study of identical twins. The CDR3 loop spans 11 amino acids. CDR1 is MNHNY, CDR2 SVGAGI, per germline (reference sequence). V dropped 10 bases and J dropped 7 bases, with 13 bases sitting between them. Addition of a universal primer site occurred through template switching, and cDNA carried unique molecular identifiers. TCRdb reanalysed the 5' RACE reads using MiXCR and keeps one entry per CDR3 protein. The sample yields about 520,000 distinct CDR3 sequences, about 20% seen once. The same specimen was also included in a second study, on T cells expressing NK-cell markers. That publication notes: Dominant NKG2C+ clonotypes accounted for roughly 1.0-7.5% of CD8+ T cells in six donors.

Sequenced material: CD4+ T cells sorted from blood. The receptor was isolated from a woman younger than 35 in good health. V gene TRBV6-6 combines with J gene TRBJ1-1; D is possibly TRBD1 (6 bases). The CDR3 DNA is TGTGCCACCGGAGACAGGATTGAAGCTTTCTTT. It is translated as CATGDRIEAFF.